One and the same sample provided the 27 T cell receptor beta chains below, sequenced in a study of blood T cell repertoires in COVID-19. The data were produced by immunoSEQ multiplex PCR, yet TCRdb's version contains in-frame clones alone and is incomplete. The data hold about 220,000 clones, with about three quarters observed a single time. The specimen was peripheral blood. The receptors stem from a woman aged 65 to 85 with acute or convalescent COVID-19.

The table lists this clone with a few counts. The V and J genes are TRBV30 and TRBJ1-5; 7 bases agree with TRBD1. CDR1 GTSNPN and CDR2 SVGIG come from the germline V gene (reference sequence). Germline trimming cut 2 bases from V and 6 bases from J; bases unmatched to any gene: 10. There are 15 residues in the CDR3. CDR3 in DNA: TGTGCCTGGAGTAACAGGGGCGCAGGCGGTCAGCCCCAGCATTTT. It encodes CAWSNRGAGGQPQHF. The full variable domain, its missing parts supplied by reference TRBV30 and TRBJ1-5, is SQTIHQWPATLVQPVGSPLSLECTVEGTSNPNLYWYRQAAGRGLQLLFYSVGIGQISSEVPQNLSASRPQDRQFILSSKKLLLSDSGFYLCAWSNRGAGGQPQHFGDGTRLSIL.

CDR3 bases: TGTGCCAGCAAGATCCAGGTCGAAGGAGAGACCCAGTACTTC. Protein product: CASKIQVEGETQYF. The chain employs TRBV18 and TRBJ2-5; D uncertain. This CDR3 is built from 14 residues. Trimming left V 8 bases short and J 4 bases short, with 17 bases between. The germline V gene encodes CDR1 KGHSH and CDR2 LQKENI. Using reference TRBV18 and TRBJ2-5 for the parts outside the CDR3, the full variable domain is NAGVMQNPRHLVRRRGQEARLRCSPMKGHSHVYWYRQLPEEGLKFMVYLQKENIIDESGMPKERFSAEFPKEGPSILRIQQVVRGDSAAYFCASKIQVEGETQYFGPGTRLLVL.

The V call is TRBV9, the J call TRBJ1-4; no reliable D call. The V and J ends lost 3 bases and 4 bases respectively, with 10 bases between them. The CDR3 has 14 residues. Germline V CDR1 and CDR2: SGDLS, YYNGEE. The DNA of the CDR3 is TGTGCCAGCAGCGAAGCGGGGAGTAATGAAAAACTGTTTTTT. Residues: CASSEAGSNEKLFF.

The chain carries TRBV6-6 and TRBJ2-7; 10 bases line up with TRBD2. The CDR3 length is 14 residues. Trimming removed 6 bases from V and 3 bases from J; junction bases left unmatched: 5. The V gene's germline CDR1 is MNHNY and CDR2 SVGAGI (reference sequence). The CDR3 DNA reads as TGTGCCAGCAGGGACGGGACTAGCGACTACGAGCAGTACGTC. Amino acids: CASRDGTSDYEQYV.

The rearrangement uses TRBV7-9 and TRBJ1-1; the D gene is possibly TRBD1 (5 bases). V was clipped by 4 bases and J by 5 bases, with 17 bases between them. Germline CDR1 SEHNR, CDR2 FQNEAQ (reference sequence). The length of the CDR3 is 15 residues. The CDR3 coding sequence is TGTGCCAGCAGCTCGGACCTGACACGGGGGACTGAAGCTTTCTTT. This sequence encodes CASSSDLTRGTEAFF.

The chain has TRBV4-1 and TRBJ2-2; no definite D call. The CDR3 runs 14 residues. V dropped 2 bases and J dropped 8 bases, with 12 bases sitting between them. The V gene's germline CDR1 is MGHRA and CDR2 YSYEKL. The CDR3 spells CASSQLHWAGELFF. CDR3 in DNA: TGCGCCAGCAGCCAACTGCATTGGGCTGGGGAGCTGTTTTTT.

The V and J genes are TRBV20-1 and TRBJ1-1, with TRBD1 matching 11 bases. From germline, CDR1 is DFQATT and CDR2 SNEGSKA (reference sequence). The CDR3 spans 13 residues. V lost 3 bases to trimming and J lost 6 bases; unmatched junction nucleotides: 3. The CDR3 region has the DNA TGCAGTGCTAGTTGGGACAGGGGGTCTGAAGCTTTCTTT. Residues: CSASWDRGSEAFF.

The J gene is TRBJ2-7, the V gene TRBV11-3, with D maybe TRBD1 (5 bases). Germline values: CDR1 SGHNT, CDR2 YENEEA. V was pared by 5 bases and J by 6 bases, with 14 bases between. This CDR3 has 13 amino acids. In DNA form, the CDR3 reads TGTGCCAGCAGCCGCGACAGTGTCGGCGAGCAGTACTTC. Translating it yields CASSRDSVGEQYF. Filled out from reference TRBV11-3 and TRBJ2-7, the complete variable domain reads EAGVVQSPRYKIIEKKQPVAFWCNPISGHNTLYWYLQNLGQGPELLIRYENEEAVDDSQLPKDRFSAERLKGVDSTLKIQPAELGDSAVYLCASSRDSVGEQYFGPGTRLTVT.

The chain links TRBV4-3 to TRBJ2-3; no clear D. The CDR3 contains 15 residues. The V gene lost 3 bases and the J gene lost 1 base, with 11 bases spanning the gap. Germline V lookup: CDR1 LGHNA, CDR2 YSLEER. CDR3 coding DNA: TGCGCCAGCAGCCATGATACTCGGGGCACAGATACGCAGTATTTT. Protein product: CASSHDTRGTDTQYF.

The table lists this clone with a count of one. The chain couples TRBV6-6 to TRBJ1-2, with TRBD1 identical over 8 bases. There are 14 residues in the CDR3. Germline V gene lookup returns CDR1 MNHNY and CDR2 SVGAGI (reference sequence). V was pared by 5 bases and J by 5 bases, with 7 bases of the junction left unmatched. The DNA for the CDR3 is TGTGCCAGCAGTCTCCTGGACAGGGAATATGGCTACACCTTC. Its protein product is CASSLLDREYGYTF.

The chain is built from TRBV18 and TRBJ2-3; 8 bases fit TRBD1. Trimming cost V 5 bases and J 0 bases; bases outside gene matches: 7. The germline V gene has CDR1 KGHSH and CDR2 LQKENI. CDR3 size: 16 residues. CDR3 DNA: TGTGCCAGCTCAGGTCCCCGGGACAGGAGCACAGATACGCAGTATTTT. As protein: CASSGPRDRSTDTQYF.

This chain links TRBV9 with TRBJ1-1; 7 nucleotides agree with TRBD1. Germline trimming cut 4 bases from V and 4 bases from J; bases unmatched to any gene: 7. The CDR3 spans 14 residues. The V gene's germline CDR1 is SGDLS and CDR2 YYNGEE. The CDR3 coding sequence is TGTGCCAGCAGCCAATGGGACAGCGGCACTGAAGCTTTCTTT. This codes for CASSQWDSGTEAFF.

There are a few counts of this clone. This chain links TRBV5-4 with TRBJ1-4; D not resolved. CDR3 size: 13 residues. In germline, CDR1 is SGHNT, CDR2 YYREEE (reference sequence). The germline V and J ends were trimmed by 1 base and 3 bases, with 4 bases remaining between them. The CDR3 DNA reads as TGTGCCAGCAGCTTGTCAGCTAATGAAAAACTGTTTTTT. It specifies CASSLSANEKLFF. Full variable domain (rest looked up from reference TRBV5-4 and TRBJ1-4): ETGVTQSPTHLIKTRGQQVTLRCSSQSGHNTVSWYQQALGQGPQFIFQYYREEENGRGNFPPRFSGLQFPNYSSELNVNALELDDSALYLCASSLSANEKLFFGSGTQLSVL.

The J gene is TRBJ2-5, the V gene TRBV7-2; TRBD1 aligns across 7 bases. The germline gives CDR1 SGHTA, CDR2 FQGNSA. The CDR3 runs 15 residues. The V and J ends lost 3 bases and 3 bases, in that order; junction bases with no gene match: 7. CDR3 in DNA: TGTGCCAGCAGCTTCACCTCCGGGACAGAAGAGACCCAGTACTTC. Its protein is CASSFTSGTEETQYF.

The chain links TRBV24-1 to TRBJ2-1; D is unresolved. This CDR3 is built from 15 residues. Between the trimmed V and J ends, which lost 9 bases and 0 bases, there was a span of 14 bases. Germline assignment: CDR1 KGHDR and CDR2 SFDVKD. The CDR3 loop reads CATGTTGSSYNEQFF. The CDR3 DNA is TGTGCCACCGGAACGACGGGTAGCTCCTACAATGAGCAGTTCTTC.

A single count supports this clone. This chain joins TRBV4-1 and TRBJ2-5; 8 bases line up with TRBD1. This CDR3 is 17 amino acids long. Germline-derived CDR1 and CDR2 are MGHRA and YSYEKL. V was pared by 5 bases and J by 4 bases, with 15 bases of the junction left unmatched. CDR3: CASSTGQGSIGGETQYF. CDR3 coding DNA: TGCGCCAGCAGCACCGGACAGGGATCGATTGGGGGAGAGACCCAGTACTTC.

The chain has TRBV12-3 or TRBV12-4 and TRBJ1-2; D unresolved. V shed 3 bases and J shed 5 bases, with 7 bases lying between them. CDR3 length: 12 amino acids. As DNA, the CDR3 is TGTGCCAGCAGTTTGGCGGGGTATGGCTACACCTTC. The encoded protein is CASSLAGYGYTF.

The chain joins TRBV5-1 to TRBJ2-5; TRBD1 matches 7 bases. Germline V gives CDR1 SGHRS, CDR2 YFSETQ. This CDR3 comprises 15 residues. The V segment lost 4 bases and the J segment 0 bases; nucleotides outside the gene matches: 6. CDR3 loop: CASSGMGQNQETQYF. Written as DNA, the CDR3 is TGCGCCAGCAGCGGGATGGGACAGAACCAAGAGACCCAGTACTTC.

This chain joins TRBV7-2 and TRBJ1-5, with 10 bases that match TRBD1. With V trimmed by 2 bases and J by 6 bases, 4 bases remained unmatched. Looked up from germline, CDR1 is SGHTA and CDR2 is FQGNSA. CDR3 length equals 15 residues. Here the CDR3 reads CASSLRQGAGQPQHF. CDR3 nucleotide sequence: TGTGCCAGCAGCTTAAGACAGGGGGCAGGTCAGCCCCAGCATTTT.

Written as DNA, the CDR3 is TGCGCCAGCAGCATTCTAGCGGGGGCAGATACGCAGTATTTT. Its translation: CASSILAGADTQYF. The chain combines TRBV5-1 with TRBJ2-3; TRBD2 agrees at 10 bases. The V gene's germline CDR1 is SGHRS and CDR2 YFSETQ. V was clipped by 4 bases and J by 4 bases; unmatched bases: 3. The length of the CDR3 is 14 residues.

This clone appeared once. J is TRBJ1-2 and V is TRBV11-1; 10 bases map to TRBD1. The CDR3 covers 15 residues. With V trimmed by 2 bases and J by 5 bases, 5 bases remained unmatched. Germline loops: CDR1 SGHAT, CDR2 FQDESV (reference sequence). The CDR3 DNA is TGTGCCAGCAGCTTATCAACGGGACAGGGGTATGGCTACACCTTC. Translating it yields CASSLSTGQGYGYTF.

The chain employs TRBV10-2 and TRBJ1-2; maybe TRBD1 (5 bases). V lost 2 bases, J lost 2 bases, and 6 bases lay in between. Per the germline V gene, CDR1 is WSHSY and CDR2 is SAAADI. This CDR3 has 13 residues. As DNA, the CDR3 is TGCGCCAGCAGTGAGGACAGCAACTATGGCTACACCTTC. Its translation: CASSEDSNYGYTF.

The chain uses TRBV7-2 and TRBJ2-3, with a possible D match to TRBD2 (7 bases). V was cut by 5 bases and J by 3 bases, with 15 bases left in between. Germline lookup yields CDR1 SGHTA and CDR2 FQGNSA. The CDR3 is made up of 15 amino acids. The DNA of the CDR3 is TGTGCCAGCAGCCCGAGGGGGGGGCTGACAGATACGCAGTATTTT. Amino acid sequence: CASSPRGGLTDTQYF.

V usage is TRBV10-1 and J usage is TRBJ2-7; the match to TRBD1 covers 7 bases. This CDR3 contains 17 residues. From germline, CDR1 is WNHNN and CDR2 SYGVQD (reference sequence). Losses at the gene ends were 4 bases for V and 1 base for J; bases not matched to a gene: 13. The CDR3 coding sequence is TGCGCCAGCAGTGGGAAAAAACAGGGGCCAAGGTCCTACGAGCAGTACTTC. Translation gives CASSGKKQGPRSYEQYF.

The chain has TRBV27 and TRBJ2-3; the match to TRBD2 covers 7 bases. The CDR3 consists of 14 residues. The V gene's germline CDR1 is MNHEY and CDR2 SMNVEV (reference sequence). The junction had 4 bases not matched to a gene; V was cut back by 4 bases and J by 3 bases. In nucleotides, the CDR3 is TGTGCCAGCAGTTCTCAGCGGGAAACAGATACGCAGTATTTT. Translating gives CASSSQRETDTQYF.

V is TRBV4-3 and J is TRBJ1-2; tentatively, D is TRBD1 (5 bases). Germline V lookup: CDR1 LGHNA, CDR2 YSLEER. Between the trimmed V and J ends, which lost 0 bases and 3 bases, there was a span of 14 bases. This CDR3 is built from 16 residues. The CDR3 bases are TGCGCCAGCAGCCAAGAGGGGACTTCTACCCACTATGGCTACACCTTC. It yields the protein CASSQEGTSTHYGYTF.

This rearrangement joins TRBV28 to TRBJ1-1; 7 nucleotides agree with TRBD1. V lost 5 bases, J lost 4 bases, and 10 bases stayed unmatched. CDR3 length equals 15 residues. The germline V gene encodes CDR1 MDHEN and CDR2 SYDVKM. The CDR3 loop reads CASSANRGGGTEAFF. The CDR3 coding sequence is TGTGCCAGCAGTGCCAACAGGGGCGGAGGCACTGAAGCTTTCTTT.